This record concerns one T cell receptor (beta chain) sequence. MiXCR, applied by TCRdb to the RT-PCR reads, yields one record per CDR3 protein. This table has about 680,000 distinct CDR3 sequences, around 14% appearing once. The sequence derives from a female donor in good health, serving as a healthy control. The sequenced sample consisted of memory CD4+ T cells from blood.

The CDR3 loop is CASSPQRQGAAAGTEAFF. CDR3 DNA: TGTGCCAGCTCACCCCAACGACAGGGGGCCGCGGCGGGCACTGAAGCTTTCTTT. The chain uses TRBV18 and TRBJ1-1; 10 nucleotides line up with TRBD1. CDR3 length: 18 residues. Trimming removed 3 bases from V and 4 bases from J; junction bases left unmatched: 14. CDR1 KGHSH and CDR2 LQKENI come from the germline V gene.